The clone carrying this T cell receptor (beta chain) was counted only a few times. The antigen is unknown. Ophthalmopathy patients had Clinical Activity Score at least 3, NOSPECS grade at least 4, duration under 3 months. Each diagnosis drew on symptoms, thyroxine, TRAb, thyroid ultrasound and orbital computed tomography findings. RNA transcripts were the template for amplifying TCR beta CDR3 regions. The HTBI primer set drove a first-round RT-PCR of the TCR CDR3. TCRdb fed the multiplex PCR reads into MiXCR, producing one record per CDR3 protein. The sample records 250,000 to 400,000 distinct CDR3 sequences, roughly 13% being singletons. These data originate in a study of T cells in Graves' hyperthyroidism and ophthalmopathy. Study in general: Initial diagnosis, before any treatment, was when peripheral blood was collected.

The CDR3 is made up of 13 amino acids. Germline V gene sequence: CDR1 DFQATT, CDR2 SNEGSKA (reference sequence). Between the trimmed V and J ends, which lost 6 bases and 4 bases, there was a span of 15 bases. Whole-study findings and limits: Among clonotypes expanded in thyroid above 0.001, most were also found in blood.

The sequence was obtained from a woman aged 35 to 49 with Graves' ophthalmopathy. The sample taken for sequencing was blood. The rearrangement links TRBV20-1 to TRBJ1-1, with D perhaps TRBD1 (6 bases). The CDR3 sequence: CSAGGHRGTEAFF. CDR3 bases: TGCAGTGCAGGGGGACACCGGGGCACTGAAGCTTTCTTT.